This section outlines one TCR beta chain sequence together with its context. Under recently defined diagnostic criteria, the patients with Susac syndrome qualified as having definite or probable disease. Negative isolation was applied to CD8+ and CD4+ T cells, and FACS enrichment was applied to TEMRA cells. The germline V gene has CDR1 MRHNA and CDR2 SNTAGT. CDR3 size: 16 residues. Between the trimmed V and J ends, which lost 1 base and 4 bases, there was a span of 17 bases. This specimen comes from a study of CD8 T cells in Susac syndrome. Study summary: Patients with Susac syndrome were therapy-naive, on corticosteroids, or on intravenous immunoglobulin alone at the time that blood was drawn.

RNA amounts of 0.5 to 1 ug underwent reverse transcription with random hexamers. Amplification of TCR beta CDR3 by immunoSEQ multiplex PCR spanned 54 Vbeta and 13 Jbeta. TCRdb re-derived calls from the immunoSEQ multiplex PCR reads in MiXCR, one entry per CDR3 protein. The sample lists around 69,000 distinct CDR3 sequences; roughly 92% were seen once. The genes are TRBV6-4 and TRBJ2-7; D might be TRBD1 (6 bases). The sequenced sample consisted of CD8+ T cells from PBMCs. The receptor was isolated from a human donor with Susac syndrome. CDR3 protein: CASSDCNDWTEYEQYF. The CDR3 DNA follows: TGTGCCAGCAGTGACTGCAATGATTGGACAGAATACGAGCAGTACTTC.